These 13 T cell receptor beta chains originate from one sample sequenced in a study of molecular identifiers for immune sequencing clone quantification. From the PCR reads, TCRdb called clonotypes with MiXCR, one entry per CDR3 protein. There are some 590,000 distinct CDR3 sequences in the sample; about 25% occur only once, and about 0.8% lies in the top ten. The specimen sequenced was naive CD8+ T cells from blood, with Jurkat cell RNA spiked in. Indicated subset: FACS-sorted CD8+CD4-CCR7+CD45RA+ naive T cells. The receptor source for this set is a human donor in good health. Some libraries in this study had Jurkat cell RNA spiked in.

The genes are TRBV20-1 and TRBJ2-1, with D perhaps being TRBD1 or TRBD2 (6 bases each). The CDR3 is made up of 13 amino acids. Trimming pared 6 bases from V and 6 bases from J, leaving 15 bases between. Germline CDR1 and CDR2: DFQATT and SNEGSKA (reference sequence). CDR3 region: CSAGGTPGNEQFF. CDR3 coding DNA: TGCAGTGCAGGGGGGACTCCGGGCAATGAGCAGTTCTTC.

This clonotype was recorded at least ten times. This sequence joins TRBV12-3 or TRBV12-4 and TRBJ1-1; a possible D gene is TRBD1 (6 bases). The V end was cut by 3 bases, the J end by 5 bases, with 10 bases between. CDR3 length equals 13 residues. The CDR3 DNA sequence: TGTGCCAGCAGTTTCGGGGGGGCGACTGAAGCTTTCTTT. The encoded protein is CASSFGGATEAFF.

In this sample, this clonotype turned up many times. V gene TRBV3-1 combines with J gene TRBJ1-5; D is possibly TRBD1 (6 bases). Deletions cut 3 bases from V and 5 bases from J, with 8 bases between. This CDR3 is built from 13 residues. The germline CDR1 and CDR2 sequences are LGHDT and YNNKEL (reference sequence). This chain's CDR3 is CASSHPGDQPQHF. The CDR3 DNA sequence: TGTGCCAGCAGCCACCCAGGGGATCAGCCCCAGCATTTT.

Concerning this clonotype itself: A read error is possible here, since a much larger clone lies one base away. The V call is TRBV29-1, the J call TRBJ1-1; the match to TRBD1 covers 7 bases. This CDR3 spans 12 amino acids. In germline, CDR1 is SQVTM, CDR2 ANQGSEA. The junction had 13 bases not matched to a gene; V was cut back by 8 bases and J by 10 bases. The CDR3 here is CSKTGNDGGAFF. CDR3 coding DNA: TGCAGCAAGACAGGGAACGACGGTGGAGCTTTCTTT.

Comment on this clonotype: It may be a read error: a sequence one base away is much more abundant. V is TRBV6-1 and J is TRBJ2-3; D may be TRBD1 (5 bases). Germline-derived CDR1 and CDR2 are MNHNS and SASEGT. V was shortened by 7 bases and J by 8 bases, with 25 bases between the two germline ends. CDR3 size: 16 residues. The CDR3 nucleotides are TGTGCCAGCACCCGGATTCTTTGGGGCCCAGAAGCTACGCAGTATTTT. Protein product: CASTRILWGPEATQYF.

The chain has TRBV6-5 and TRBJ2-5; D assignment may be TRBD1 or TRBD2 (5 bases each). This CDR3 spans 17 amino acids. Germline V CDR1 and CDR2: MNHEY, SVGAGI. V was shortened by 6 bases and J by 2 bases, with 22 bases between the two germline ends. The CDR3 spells CASRGPRSWTSQETQYF. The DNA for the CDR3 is TGTGCCAGCAGGGGACCCCGCTCGTGGACTTCTCAAGAGACCCAGTACTTC.

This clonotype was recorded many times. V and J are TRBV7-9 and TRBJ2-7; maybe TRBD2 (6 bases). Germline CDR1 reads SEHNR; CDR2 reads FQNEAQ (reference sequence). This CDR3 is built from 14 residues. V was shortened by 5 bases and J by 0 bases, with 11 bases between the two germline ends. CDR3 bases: TGTGCCAGCAGCGCCCGGGAGCACTCCTACGAGCAGTACTTC. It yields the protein CASSAREHSYEQYF.

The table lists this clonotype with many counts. The CDR3 here is CASRTGEGGQPQHF. The CDR3 bases are TGTGCCAGCAGAACAGGGGAAGGCGGTCAGCCCCAGCATTTT. The genes are TRBV2 and TRBJ1-5; 7 bases map to TRBD1. From germline, CDR1 is SNHLY and CDR2 FYNNEI. Unmatched junction bases numbered 8, after V lost 6 bases and J lost 6 bases. This CDR3 contains 14 residues.

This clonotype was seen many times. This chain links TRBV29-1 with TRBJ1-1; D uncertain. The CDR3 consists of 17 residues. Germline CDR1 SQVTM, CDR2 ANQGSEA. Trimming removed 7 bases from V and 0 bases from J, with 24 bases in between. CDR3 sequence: CSGIKFGFSGMNTEAFF. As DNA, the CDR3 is TGCAGCGGAATAAAGTTTGGGTTTTCGGGCATGAACACTGAAGCTTTCTTT.

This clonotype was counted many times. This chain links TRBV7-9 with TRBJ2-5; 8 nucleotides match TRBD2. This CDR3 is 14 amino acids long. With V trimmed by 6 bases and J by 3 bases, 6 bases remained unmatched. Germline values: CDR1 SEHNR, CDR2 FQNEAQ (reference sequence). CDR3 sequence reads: CASRDAGREETQYF. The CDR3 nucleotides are TGTGCCAGCAGGGATGCCGGGAGGGAAGAGACCCAGTACTTC.

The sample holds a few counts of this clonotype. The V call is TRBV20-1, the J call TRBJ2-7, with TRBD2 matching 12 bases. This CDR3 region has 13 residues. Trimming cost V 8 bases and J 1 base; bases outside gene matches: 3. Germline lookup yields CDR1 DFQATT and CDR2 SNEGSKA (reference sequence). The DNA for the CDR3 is TGCAGTCCGACTAGCGGGAGTTCCTACGAGCAGTACTTC. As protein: CSPTSGSSYEQYF.

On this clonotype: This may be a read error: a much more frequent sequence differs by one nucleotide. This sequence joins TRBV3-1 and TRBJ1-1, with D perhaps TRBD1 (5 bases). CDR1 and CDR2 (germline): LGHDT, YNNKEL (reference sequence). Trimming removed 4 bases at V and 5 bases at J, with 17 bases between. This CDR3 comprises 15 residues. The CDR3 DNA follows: TGTGCCAGCAGCCGAGACCGGTGGGGGTATACTGAAGCTTTCTTT. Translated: CASSRDRWGYTEAFF.

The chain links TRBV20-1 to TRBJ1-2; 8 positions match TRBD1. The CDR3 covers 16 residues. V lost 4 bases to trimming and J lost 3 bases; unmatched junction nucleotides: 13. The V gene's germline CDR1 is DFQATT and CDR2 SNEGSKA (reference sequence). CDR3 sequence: CSAIPPQTGDDYGYTF. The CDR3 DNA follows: TGCAGTGCTATCCCCCCACAGACAGGGGACGACTATGGCTACACCTTC.